The 29 T cell receptor beta chains given below trace back to one sample, sequenced in a study of cytomegalovirus exposure and HLA in healthy donors. Primers for the PCR totalled 60 Vbeta and 13 Jbeta. The data were produced by immunoSEQ multiplex PCR, yet TCRdb's version contains in-frame clones alone and is incomplete. The data hold 160,000 or so clones, with about four fifths observed a single time. Specimen: PBMCs. These TCRs come from a woman aged 18-30 years in good health and CMV-seropositive.

The gene calls are TRBV4-3 and TRBJ2-3; 8 nucleotides line up with TRBD2. Germline CDR1 and CDR2: LGHNA and YSLEER. Germline trimming cut 2 bases from V and 2 bases from J; bases unmatched to any gene: 3. The CDR3 runs 15 residues. The DNA for the CDR3 is TGCGCCAGCAGCCAACGCGGGGGGACCACAGATACGCAGTATTTT. It is translated as CASSQRGGTTDTQYF.

J is TRBJ2-2 and V is TRBV6-6; a weak D match, TRBD2 (6 bases). There are 15 residues in the CDR3. Germline CDR1 reads MNHNY; CDR2 reads SVGAGI (reference sequence). Trimming shortened V by 6 bases and J by 6 bases, and 17 bases separated the two germline ends. The CDR3 nucleotides read TGTGCCAGCAGCTCCGGGACTCCAAGGGCCGGGGAGCTGTTTTTT. Amino acid sequence: CASSSGTPRAGELFF.

The chain links TRBV28 to TRBJ1-2; possible D gene TRBD1, 5 bases. CDR1 and CDR2 (germline): MDHEN, SYDVKM. Trimming pared 2 bases from V and 3 bases from J, leaving 7 bases between. This CDR3 is 13 amino acids long. CDR3 in amino acids: CASSLAGHYGYTF. The CDR3 DNA is TGTGCCAGCAGTTTAGCGGGACACTATGGCTACACCTTC.

The chain joins TRBV2 to TRBJ1-5, with D possibly TRBD1 on 6 matching bases. The ends were cut back, 8 bases at V and 4 bases at J, with 9 bases in the middle. This CDR3 is built from 12 residues. CDR1 is SNHLY and CDR2 is FYNNEI in the germline V gene. The CDR3 spells CASGQTNQPQHF. Here the CDR3 DNA reads TGTGCCAGCGGACAGACTAATCAGCCCCAGCATTTT. Full variable domain (remainder filled in from reference TRBV2 and TRBJ1-5): EPEVTQTPSHQVTQMGQEVILRCVPISNHLYFYWYRQILGQKVEFLVSFYNNEISEKSEIFDDQFSVERPDGSNFTLKIRSTKLEDSAMYFCASGQTNQPQHFGDGTRLSIL.

This clone was recorded only once. The rearrangement joins TRBV19 to TRBJ2-7; D gene unclear. Germline loops: CDR1 LNHDA, CDR2 SQIVND (reference sequence). V gave up 5 bases and J gave up 3 bases, with 11 bases separating them. This CDR3 spans 13 amino acids. The CDR3 nucleotides are TGTGCCAGTAGTCCTCGGCGGTTCTACGAGCAGTACTTC. Translating gives CASSPRRFYEQYF.

The chain uses TRBV28 and TRBJ1-4; tentative D call: TRBD1 (6 bases). The V end was cut by 2 bases, the J end by 9 bases, with 10 bases between. The germline V gene encodes CDR1 MDHEN and CDR2 SYDVKM. This CDR3 contains 13 residues. DNA for the CDR3: TGTGCCAGCAGTTTAGTACAGGGCCAAAAACTGTTTTTT. Protein: CASSLVQGQKLFF. The full variable domain, its missing parts supplied by reference TRBV28 and TRBJ1-4, is DVKVTQSSRYLVKRTGEKVFLECVQDMDHENMFWYRQDPGLGLRLIYFSYDVKMKEKGDIPEGYSVSREKKERFSLILESASTNQTSMYLCASSLVQGQKLFFGSGTQLSVL.

V is TRBV18 and J is TRBJ1-1; D possibly corresponds to TRBD1 (6 bases). Deletions cut 3 bases from V and 1 base from J, with 18 bases between. Germline lookup yields CDR1 KGHSH and CDR2 LQKENI. This CDR3 is built from 17 residues. The CDR3 coding sequence is TGTGCCAGCTCACCGCGGCAGGGGACCAACTCGAACACTGAAGCTTTCTTT. This codes for CASSPRQGTNSNTEAFF. The variable domain in full, completed from reference TRBV18 and TRBJ1-1, reads NAGVMQNPRHLVRRRGQEARLRCSPMKGHSHVYWYRQLPEEGLKFMVYLQKENIIDESGMPKERFSAEFPKEGPSILRIQQVVRGDSAAYFCASSPRQGTNSNTEAFFGQGTRLTVV.

The chain uses TRBV10-3 and TRBJ2-7; TRBD1 matches 9 bases. CDR3 length: 13 residues. Unmatched junction bases numbered 2, after V lost 6 bases and J lost 2 bases. The germline gives CDR1 ENHRY, CDR2 SYGVKD. The CDR3 nucleotides read TGTGCCATCAGCAGACAGGGGGCCTACGAGCAGTACTTC. This translates into CAISRQGAYEQYF.

The gene calls are TRBV7-2 and TRBJ1-2, with D possibly TRBD1 on 5 matching bases. Germline CDR1 is SGHTA and CDR2 is FQGNSA. Trimming shortened V by 3 bases and J by 4 bases, and 12 bases separated the two germline ends. The CDR3 is 14 residues long. The CDR3: CASSFVREGYGYTF. The CDR3 nucleotides read TGTGCCAGCAGCTTCGTCAGGGAGGGCTATGGCTACACCTTC.

This clone has just one count. The CDR3 DNA sequence: TGTGCCAGCAGTTACTCGGGCGCTTTTAACACTGAAGCTTTCTTT. As protein: CASSYSGAFNTEAFF. The chain employs TRBV6-6 and TRBJ1-1; D is unclear. Germline V gene data show CDR1 as MNHNY and CDR2 as SVGAGI (reference sequence). The germline V and J ends were trimmed by 0 bases and 2 bases, with 10 bases remaining between them. This CDR3 has 15 residues.

The V call is TRBV6-6, the J call TRBJ2-3; D perhaps matches TRBD2 (6 bases). Between the trimmed V and J ends, which lost 3 bases and 13 bases, there was a span of 20 bases. Germline V lookup: CDR1 MNHNY, CDR2 SVGAGI (reference sequence). The CDR3 is 14 residues long. The CDR3 DNA is TGTGCCAGCAGTTATACGGCTAGCGCGCCCTGGGAGTATTTT. Its translation: CASSYTASAPWEYF.

The rearrangement links TRBV11-1 to TRBJ2-7, with 8 bases matching TRBD1. J gave up 0 bases and V 6 bases, and 1 base lay outside the gene matches. This CDR3 contains 13 residues. Germline CDR1 reads SGHAT; CDR2 reads FQDESV (reference sequence). CDR3 nucleotides: TGTGCCAGCAGTCAGGGGGCCTCCTACGAGCAGTACTTC. It yields the protein CASSQGASYEQYF.

The J gene is TRBJ2-1, the V gene TRBV28; 9 nucleotides align to TRBD1. The V and J ends lost 5 bases and 7 bases, in that order; junction bases with no gene match: 12. Germline V gives CDR1 MDHEN, CDR2 SYDVKM. CDR3 length equals 16 residues. The CDR3 sequence: CASSENWTGERNEQFF. The DNA for the CDR3 is TGTGCCAGCAGTGAAAATTGGACAGGGGAGCGTAATGAGCAGTTCTTC.

Comments on this clone: The junction departs from the called germline gene at one end, perhaps through a read error. The chain employs TRBV7-9 and TRBJ2-5; TRBD1 agrees at 7 bases. This CDR3 is built from 15 residues. The germline V gene encodes CDR1 SEHNR and CDR2 FQNEAQ (reference sequence). The CDR3 nucleotides are TGTTCCAGCGTACACAGGGGTGGAAACGGAGAGACCCAGTACTTC. Amino acid sequence: CSSVHRGGNGETQYF.

V usage is TRBV7-9 and J usage is TRBJ2-7, with TRBD2 matching over 13 bases. With 0 bases clipped from V and 6 bases from J, the junction kept 2 bases outside the gene matches. Germline CDR1 reads SEHNR; CDR2 reads FQNEAQ (reference sequence). The CDR3 length is 15 residues. The CDR3 DNA sequence: TGTGCCAGCAGCTTAGCGGGACTAGCGGGGCGCGAGCAGTACTTC. Its translation: CASSLAGLAGREQYF.

To note about this clone: Other nucleotide sequences in the sample specify the same CDR3. The J gene is TRBJ2-7, the V gene TRBV4-2, with D unresolved. CDR1 LGHNA and CDR2 YNFKEQ come from the germline V gene. V lost 1 base to trimming and J lost 0 bases, with 7 bases between them. There are 14 residues in the CDR3. In nucleotides, the CDR3 is TGTGCCAGCAGCCAAGTGGGCAGCTCCTACGAGCAGTACTTC. The encoded protein is CASSQVGSSYEQYF.

This clone was detected a few times. This sequence joins TRBV5-1 and TRBJ1-6; D not certain. V was pared by 0 bases and J by 7 bases, with 17 bases between. Germline loops: CDR1 SGHRS, CDR2 YFSETQ. The CDR3 extends over 17 amino acids. The CDR3 region has the DNA TGCGCCAGCAGCTTGGAGGACCCGGGGAGGAGAAATTCACCCCTCCACTTT. Translating gives CASSLEDPGRRNSPLHF.

This chain joins TRBV30 and TRBJ2-5, with 8 bases matching TRBD1. Germline lookup yields CDR1 GTSNPN and CDR2 SVGIG (reference sequence). This CDR3 has 12 amino acids. The V gene end was trimmed by 6 bases and the J gene end by 2 bases; junction bases not matched to a gene: 2. The CDR3 sequence is CACNRGQETQYF. CDR3 DNA: TGTGCCTGCAACAGGGGGCAAGAGACCCAGTACTTC.

This clone has a handful of counts. The chain links TRBV2 to TRBJ1-1, with 7 bases aligning to TRBD1. The V gene's germline CDR1 is SNHLY and CDR2 FYNNEI. J was trimmed by 10 bases and V by 4 bases; bases with no gene match: 9. CDR3 size: 13 residues. The CDR3 sequence is CASSVTGEVGAFF. The CDR3 nucleotides read TGTGCCAGCAGTGTCACAGGGGAAGTTGGAGCTTTCTTT.

The gene calls are TRBV28 and TRBJ2-5; 12 bases line up with TRBD1. This CDR3 has 15 amino acids. CDR1 and CDR2 from the germline V gene are MDHEN and SYDVKM. J gave up 4 bases and V 6 bases, and 6 bases lay outside the gene matches. CDR3: CASRGTGGVSETQYF. For the CDR3, the DNA is TGTGCCAGCAGAGGGACAGGGGGCGTTTCAGAGACCCAGTACTTC.

The rearrangement joins TRBV6-5 to TRBJ2-1; no reliable D call. The CDR3 loop spans 14 amino acids. V was pared by 2 bases and J by 4 bases, with 9 bases between. CDR1 and CDR2 (germline): MNHEY, SVGAGI. CDR3 in amino acids: CASSYGRTYNEQFF. In DNA form, the CDR3 reads TGTGCCAGCAGTTACGGGCGCACGTACAATGAGCAGTTCTTC.

V and J are TRBV4-3 and TRBJ1-2; D ambiguous. This CDR3 has 13 residues. Trimming left V 0 bases short and J 5 bases short, with 7 bases between. CDR1 is LGHNA, CDR2 YSLEER, per germline. The chain's CDR3 is CASSQDRFYGYTF. CDR3 nucleotide sequence: TGCGCCAGCAGCCAAGACAGGTTTTATGGCTACACCTTC.

The chain recombines TRBV20-1 with TRBJ2-7, with 10 positions matching TRBD2. With V trimmed by 3 bases and J by 11 bases, 4 bases remained unmatched. This CDR3 has 11 residues. Germline loops: CDR1 DFQATT, CDR2 SNEGSKA (reference sequence). The CDR3 here is CSARGGLAKYF. The CDR3 DNA follows: TGCAGTGCTAGGGGGGGACTAGCGAAGTACTTC.

A single count supports this clone. The chain is built from TRBV4-1 and TRBJ1-4; D possibly corresponds to TRBD1 (6 bases). The CDR3 runs 15 residues. V was shortened by 5 bases and J by 5 bases, with 15 bases between the two germline ends. Germline loops: CDR1 MGHRA, CDR2 YSYEKL. The CDR3 DNA follows: TGCGCCAGCAGCAAGCTCGGACAGACCAATGAAAAACTGTTTTTT. It translates to CASSKLGQTNEKLFF.

A few counts support this clone. The V and J genes are TRBV7-8 and TRBJ2-3, with 9 nucleotides matching TRBD2. CDR1 and CDR2 (germline): SGHVS, FQNEAQ. The CDR3 runs to 15 residues. Trimming removed 2 bases from V and 3 bases from J; junction bases left unmatched: 3. The CDR3 region is CASSLLAGYTDTQYF. The CDR3 nucleotides are TGTGCCAGCAGCTTACTAGCGGGGTATACAGATACGCAGTATTTT.

The gene calls are TRBV7-3 and TRBJ1-1, with 11 bases identical to TRBD1. The CDR3 contains 14 residues. Trimming at V came to 5 bases and at J to 4 bases, leaving 3 bases not matched to a gene. Per the germline V gene, CDR1 is SGHTA and CDR2 is FQGTGA. The CDR3: CASSAGTGGTEAFF. The CDR3 nucleotides read TGTGCCAGCAGCGCCGGGACAGGGGGCACTGAAGCTTTCTTT.

The CDR3 region has the DNA TGTGCCAGCAGCGGGCAGGGGGAAGGCTCCTACAATGAGCAGTTCTTC. Translation gives CASSGQGEGSYNEQFF. This chain joins TRBV11-3 and TRBJ2-1; 7 bases map to TRBD1. The CDR3 totals 16 residues. CDR1 and CDR2 from the germline V gene are SGHNT and YENEEA. Trimming removed 5 bases from V and 0 bases from J; junction bases left unmatched: 7.

This clone has just a few counts. The chain couples TRBV6-1 to TRBJ2-2, with TRBD1 matching over 9 bases. There are 14 residues in the CDR3. V shed 1 base, J shed 6 bases, and the junction held 0 bases outside the gene matches. Germline V lookup: CDR1 MNHNS, CDR2 SASEGT. In DNA, the CDR3 is TGTGCCAGCAGTGAAGGGACAGGGGCCGGGGAGCTGTTTTTT. As protein: CASSEGTGAGELFF.

The rearrangement links TRBV5-1 to TRBJ2-3; 9 nucleotides line up with TRBD2. The CDR3 extends over 15 amino acids. V was clipped by 5 bases and J by 3 bases; unmatched bases: 7. Germline loops: CDR1 SGHRS, CDR2 YFSETQ. The DNA of the CDR3 is TGCGCCAGCAGAACCGGGACTAGCTTAACAGATACGCAGTATTTT. Translating gives CASRTGTSLTDTQYF. Supplemented by reference TRBV5-1 and TRBJ2-3, the full variable domain reads KAGVTQTPRYLIKTRGQQVTLSCSPISGHRSVSWYQQTPGQGLQFLFEYFSETQRNKGNFPGRFSGRQFSNSRSEMNVSTLELGDSALYLCASRTGTSLTDTQYFGPGTRLTVL.